Sequencing of this T cell receptor beta chain was carried out in a study of blood T cells in healthy people across ages. PCR was performed a second time for about 7 to 12 cycles using a sample-barcoded 5' primer and a J-beta primer mix. Each of the cDNA molecules was tagged by a template-switch adaptor with 12 random nucleotides. TCRdb analysed the 5' RACE reads with MiXCR anew, one entry per CDR3 protein. The sample has approximately 780,000 distinct CDR3 sequences, approximately 24% seen once; the top ten hold around 3%. The sample was also reused in another study, on T cells of mothers and their children. That work contributes: All donors were healthy and Caucasian; they were three mothers and their six children. Mothers and children who were related shared slightly more overlap than unrelated pairs, but not significantly more.

This sequence was found in a boy under 18 in good health. Sequencing was carried out using blood.

CDR3 nucleotides: TGTGCCAGCAGCTTCTCCCTCGGCGCAGATACGCAGTATTTT. This codes for CASSFSLGADTQYF. The chain joins TRBV7-8 to TRBJ2-3; D not resolved. Germline CDR1 is SGHVS and CDR2 is FQNEAQ. V was trimmed by 3 bases and J by 4 bases, leaving 11 bases between them. This CDR3 contains 14 residues.